Detailed here is one T cell receptor (beta chain). This clone was seen more than once but under ten times. This clone's antigen is unknown. The input lacks base qualities; no much larger clone sits a single base away. The immunoSEQ Assay, a bias-controlled multiplex PCR, was used to amplify TCRbeta CDR3 regions from genomic DNA. As for the authors' bioinformatics: The number of nucleated cells in each sample was estimated from the amplification of reference gene primers within the assay. To quantify the absolute abundance of each unique TCRbeta CDR3 rearrangement, sequence reads were collapsed and filtered. For each sample, productive Simpson clonality was calculated as the square root of Simpson's diversity index across productive rearrangements. TCRdb mirrors the immuneACCESS table, restricted to in-frame sequences. Some clones are absent from its copies; in checked studies, under half trace to an unresolved V gene, and the reason for the others is unknown. The V and J calls and clone size come from that table; D and trimming were worked out from the DNA. Within this sample are roughly 50,000 clones, with 77% of them counted one time only. In total, the top ten clones hold about 18% of the sample.

This entry belongs to a study of blood T cell repertoires in COVID-19 (dated by TCRdb to the early 2020s). For the wider study: The collaborator samples originated in the United States, Italy and Spain and spanned the acute and convalescent phases of COVID-19. Where available, HLA class I and class II types were taken from metadata supplied by the sample provider and were not determined by assay-based typing. Nearly every sample came with metadata listing a de-identified subject ID, COVID-19 status, age in years and sex. The dataset comprised deeply sampled blood TCRbeta repertoires from subjects exposed to, actively infected with, or recovered from COVID-19. The samples were drawn from two sources: the first 160 participants of the ongoing ImmuneRACE study, and 1,000 to 1,500 subjects contributed by 6 global collaborators. The prospective study material was composed of cDNA or gDNA derived from T cells, B-cell-depleted T cells, or PBMCs. The repertoires were made available in a free public database intended to serve as a resource for research on the immune response to SARS-CoV-2.

Study-wide conclusions, independent of this receptor: How much clinical and demographic metadata was included differed by source and by participant, and the metadata was provided uncurated.

Collaborating institutions collected whole blood in K2EDTA tubes following their own protocols. For TCRbeta analysis, collaborators shipped samples as frozen whole blood, isolated PBMCs, or DNA extracted from either of those sample types. V is clipped by 2 bases and J by 5 bases, and the sequence between their germline boundaries is 13 bases long. From its cysteine to its phenylalanine, the CDR3 spans 14 amino acids. Only CDR3 DNA is held: 42 bases, read in frame from base 1. Per the germline V gene, SGHRS is the CDR1 and YFSETQ is the CDR2. The chain was built from TRBV5-1 and TRBJ1-1; perhaps TRBD1 is the D gene, with 6 bases matching. The receptor was derived from a human donor with active or convalescent COVID-19. The donor label of this sample is uncertain. Material: peripheral blood. The nucleotides read TGCGCCAGCAGCTTTACGGGGGGCTCTACTGAAGCTTTCTTT. Its protein product is CASSFTGGSTEAFF.